This TCR beta chain was profiled in a study of CD8+ T cells in alopecia areata. Whole-study context: For 6 to 18 months, tofacitinib was taken, and 6 months off drug followed. Study-wide points: Scalp lesions, especially in alopecia totalis/universalis, had higher clonality than normal scalp. Having just one nonresponder leaves the connection between baseline CD8+ expansion and response unresolved.

The germline V and J ends were trimmed by 4 bases and 1 base, with 14 bases remaining between them. This CDR3 is built from 15 residues. The germline V gene has CDR1 SGHRS and CDR2 YFSETQ. Once RNA had been extracted, it was reverse transcribed into cDNA to act as the sequencing template. Clones were read by immunoSEQ multiplex PCR, and TCRdb kept only the in-frame ones, dropping some. The sample shows a few hundred thousand clones, 60% of them seen only once. As to treatment: oral pan-JAK inhibitor, 5-10 mg twice daily. As to this clone: No antigen is known for it.

This receptor was taken from a human donor with alopecia areata. This sample comprised CD4+ T cells sorted from blood, obtained at approximately week 52, from a patient treated with tofacitinib. V and J are TRBV5-1 and TRBJ1-1; D ambiguous. CDR3 region: CASSPRDPGNTEAFF. In nucleotides, the CDR3 is TGCGCCAGCAGCCCCCGGGATCCCGGGAACACTGAAGCTTTCTTT. The full variable domain, in which reference TRBV5-1 and TRBJ1-1 provide the parts outside the CDR3, is KAGVTQTPRYLIKTRGQQVTLSCSPISGHRSVSWYQQTPGQGLQFLFEYFSETQRNKGNFPGRFSGRQFSNSRSEMNVSTLELGDSALYLCASSPRDPGNTEAFFGQGTRLTVV.